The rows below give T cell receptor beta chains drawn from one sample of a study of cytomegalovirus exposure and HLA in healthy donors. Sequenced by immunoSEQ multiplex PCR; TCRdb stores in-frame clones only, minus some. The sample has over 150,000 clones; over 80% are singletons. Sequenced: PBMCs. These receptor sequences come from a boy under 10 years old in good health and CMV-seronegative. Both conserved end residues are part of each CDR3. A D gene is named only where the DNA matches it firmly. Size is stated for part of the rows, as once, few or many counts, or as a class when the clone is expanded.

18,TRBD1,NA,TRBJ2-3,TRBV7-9,CASSPNQRQGSRTDTQYF,TGTGCCAGCAGCCCCAATCAACGACAGGGCTCGCGCACAGATACGCAGTATTTT
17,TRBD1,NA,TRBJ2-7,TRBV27,CASSPGQGVGGFYEQYF,TGTGCCAGCAGTCCCGGACAGGGGGTAGGGGGGTTCTACGAGCAGTACTTC
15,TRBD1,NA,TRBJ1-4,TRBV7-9,CASSSTGASNEKLFF,TGTGCCAGCAGCTCGACAGGGGCTTCTAATGAAAAACTGTTTTTT
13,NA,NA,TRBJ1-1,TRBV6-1,CASSGTMNTEAFF,TGTGCCAGCAGTGGGACAATGAACACTGAAGCTTTCTTT
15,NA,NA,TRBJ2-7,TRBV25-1,CASSGPREGAYEQYF,TGTGCCAGCAGTGGGCCTAGAGAGGGGGCCTACGAGCAGTACTTC
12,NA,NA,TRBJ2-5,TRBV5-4,CASKRGGETQYF,TGTGCCAGCAAAAGGGGGGGAGAGACCCAGTACTTC
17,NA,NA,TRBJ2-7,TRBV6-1,CASSDTGWRAPSYEQYF,TGTGCCAGCAGTGATACAGGGTGGCGGGCCCCGAGCTACGAGCAGTACTTC
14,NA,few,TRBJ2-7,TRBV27,CASSLLIGVGEQYF,TGTGCCAGCAGTTTACTAATAGGGGTCGGCGAGCAGTACTTC
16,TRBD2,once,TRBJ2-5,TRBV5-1,CASSLGSGGPRETQYF,TGCGCCAGCAGCTTGGGAAGCGGGGGGCCCCGGGAGACCCAGTACTTC
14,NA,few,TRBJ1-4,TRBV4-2,CASSPGWSGEKLFF,TGTGCCAGCAGCCCAGGGTGGAGTGGTGAAAAACTGTTTTTT
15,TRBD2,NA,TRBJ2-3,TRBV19,CASRLAGASTDTQYF,TGTGCCAGTAGGCTAGCGGGAGCTAGCACAGATACGCAGTATTTT
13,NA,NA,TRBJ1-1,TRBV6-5,CASRPGLGTEAFF,TGTGCCAGCAGGCCAGGGTTGGGGACTGAAGCTTTCTTT
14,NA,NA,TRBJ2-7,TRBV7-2,CASSPSSSVYEQYF,TGTGCCAGCAGCCCCTCTAGCTCTGTGTACGAGCAGTACTTC
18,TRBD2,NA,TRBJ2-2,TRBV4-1,CASSHPRGLGAGTGELFF,TGCGCCAGCAGCCACCCCCGGGGCTTGGGAGCGGGGACCGGGGAGCTGTTTTTT
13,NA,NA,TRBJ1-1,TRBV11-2,CASSSSTGFGAFF,TGTGCCAGCAGCTCATCTACAGGGTTCGGAGCTTTCTTT
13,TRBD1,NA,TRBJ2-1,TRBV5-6,CASVGQGVHEQFF,TGTGCCAGCGTGGGACAGGGCGTCCATGAGCAGTTCTTC
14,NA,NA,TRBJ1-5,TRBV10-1,CASNSRTKGQPQHF,TGCGCCAGCAATAGCAGGACAAAGGGACAGCCCCAGCATTTT
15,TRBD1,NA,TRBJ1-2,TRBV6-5,CASSYDGRGPYGYTF,TGTGCCAGCAGTTACGATGGCAGGGGGCCCTATGGCTACACCTTC
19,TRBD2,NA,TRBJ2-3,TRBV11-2,CASSLDHGTSGSSTDTQYF,TGTGCCAGCAGCTTAGATCATGGGACTAGCGGTTCTAGCACAGATACGCAGTATTTT
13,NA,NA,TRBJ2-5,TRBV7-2,CASSLGNQETQYF,TGTGCCAGCAGCTTAGGTAACCAAGAGACCCAGTACTTC
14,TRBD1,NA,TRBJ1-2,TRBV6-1,CASSGTGNWYGYTF,TGTGCCAGCAGTGGGACAGGGAATTGGTATGGCTACACCTTC
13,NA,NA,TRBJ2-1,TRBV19,CATQVGLGTKQFF,TGTGCCACTCAAGTCGGGTTGGGGACAAAGCAGTTCTTC
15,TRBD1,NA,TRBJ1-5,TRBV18,CASSPGGRGNWAQHF,TGTGCCAGCTCCCCAGGGGGCAGGGGGAATTGGGCCCAGCATTTT
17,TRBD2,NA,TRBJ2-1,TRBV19,CASMRRGLAGIYNEQFF,TGTGCCAGTATGAGACGGGGACTAGCGGGCATTTACAATGAGCAGTTCTTC
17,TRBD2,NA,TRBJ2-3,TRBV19,CASSIRTGTSRTDTQYF,TGTGCCAGTAGTATACGAACCGGGACTAGCCGCACAGATACGCAGTATTTT
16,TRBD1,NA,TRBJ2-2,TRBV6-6,CASKFSGQGNNGELFF,TGTGCCAGCAAATTCTCGGGACAGGGGAATAACGGGGAGCTGTTTTTT
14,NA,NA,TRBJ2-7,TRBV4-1,CASSLASPRDKVDF,TGCGCCAGCAGCCTCGCTTCTCCCCGGGACAAGGTGGACTTC
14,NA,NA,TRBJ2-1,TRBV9,CASSVGDTYNEQFF,TGTGCCAGCAGCGTAGGGGACACCTACAATGAGCAGTTCTTC
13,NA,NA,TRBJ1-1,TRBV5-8,CASSFTGRTEAFF,TGTGCCAGCAGCTTTACGGGTCGAACTGAAGCTTTCTTT
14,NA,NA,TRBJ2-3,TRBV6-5,CASSRVGISDTQYF,TGTGCCAGCAGTAGGGTCGGGATTTCAGATACGCAGTATTTT
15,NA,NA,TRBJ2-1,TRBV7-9,CASYGMIQPVDEQFF,TGTGCCAGTTACGGGATGATCCAGCCCGTCGATGAGCAGTTCTTC
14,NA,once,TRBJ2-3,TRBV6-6,CASSYFLQTDTQYF,TGTGCCAGCAGTTACTTTTTACAGACAGATACGCAGTATTTT
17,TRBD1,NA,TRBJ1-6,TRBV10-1,CASDVRDREIYVSPLHF,TGCGCCAGCGATGTACGGGACAGGGAAATTTATGTCTCACCCCTCCACTTT
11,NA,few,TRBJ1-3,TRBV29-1,CSVEYGNTIYF,TGCAGCGTTGAATATGGAAACACCATATATTTT
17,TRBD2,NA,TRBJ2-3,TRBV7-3,CASSLMVAGGQEDTQYF,TGTGCCAGCAGCTTAATGGTAGCGGGAGGCCAGGAAGATACGCAGTATTTT
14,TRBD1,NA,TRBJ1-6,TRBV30,CAWSTTGINSPLHF,TGTGCCTGGAGTACGACAGGGATCAATTCACCCCTCCACTTT
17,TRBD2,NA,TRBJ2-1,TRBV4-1,CASSPPPSGSLDNEQFF,TGCGCCAGCAGCCCCCCACCTAGCGGGAGTCTCGACAATGAGCAGTTCTTC
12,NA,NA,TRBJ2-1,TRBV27,CASSQNDYPQFF,TGTGCCAGCAGTCAAAATGACTACCCCCAGTTCTTC
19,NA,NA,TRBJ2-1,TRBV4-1,CASSQERGAGLLSYNEQFF,TGCGCCAGCAGCCAAGAGCGCGGGGCGGGCCTACTCTCCTACAATGAGCAGTTCTTC
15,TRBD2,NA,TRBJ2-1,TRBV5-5,CASSPERREGNEQFF,TGTGCCAGCAGCCCGGAGAGGCGGGAGGGTAATGAGCAGTTCTTC
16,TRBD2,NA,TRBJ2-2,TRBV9,CASSAEASGAFGELFF,TGTGCCAGCAGCGCCGAGGCTAGCGGGGCATTCGGGGAGCTGTTTTTT
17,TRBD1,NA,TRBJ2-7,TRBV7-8,CASSSITGTGTSYEQYF,TGTGCCAGCAGCTCGATCACCGGGACAGGAACCTCCTACGAGCAGTACTTC
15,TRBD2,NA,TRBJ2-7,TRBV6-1,CASSEGASGRHEQYF,TGTGCCAGCAGTGAAGGGGCCAGCGGGAGGCACGAGCAGTACTTC
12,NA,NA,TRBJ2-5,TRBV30,CAWSVRAQTQYF,TGTGCCTGGAGTGTACGCGCGCAGACCCAGTACTTC
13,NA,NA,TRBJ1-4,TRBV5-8,CASSPFVSEKLFF,TGTGCCAGCAGCCCTTTCGTCTCGGAAAAACTGTTTTTT
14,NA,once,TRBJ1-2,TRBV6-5,CASRYTRFTGGYTF,TGTGCCAGTCGCTATACTAGGTTTACGGGTGGCTACACCTTC
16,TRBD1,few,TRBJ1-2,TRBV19,CASSTDRGRLNYGYTF,TGTGCCAGTAGTACGGACAGGGGGCGCTTGAACTATGGCTACACCTTC